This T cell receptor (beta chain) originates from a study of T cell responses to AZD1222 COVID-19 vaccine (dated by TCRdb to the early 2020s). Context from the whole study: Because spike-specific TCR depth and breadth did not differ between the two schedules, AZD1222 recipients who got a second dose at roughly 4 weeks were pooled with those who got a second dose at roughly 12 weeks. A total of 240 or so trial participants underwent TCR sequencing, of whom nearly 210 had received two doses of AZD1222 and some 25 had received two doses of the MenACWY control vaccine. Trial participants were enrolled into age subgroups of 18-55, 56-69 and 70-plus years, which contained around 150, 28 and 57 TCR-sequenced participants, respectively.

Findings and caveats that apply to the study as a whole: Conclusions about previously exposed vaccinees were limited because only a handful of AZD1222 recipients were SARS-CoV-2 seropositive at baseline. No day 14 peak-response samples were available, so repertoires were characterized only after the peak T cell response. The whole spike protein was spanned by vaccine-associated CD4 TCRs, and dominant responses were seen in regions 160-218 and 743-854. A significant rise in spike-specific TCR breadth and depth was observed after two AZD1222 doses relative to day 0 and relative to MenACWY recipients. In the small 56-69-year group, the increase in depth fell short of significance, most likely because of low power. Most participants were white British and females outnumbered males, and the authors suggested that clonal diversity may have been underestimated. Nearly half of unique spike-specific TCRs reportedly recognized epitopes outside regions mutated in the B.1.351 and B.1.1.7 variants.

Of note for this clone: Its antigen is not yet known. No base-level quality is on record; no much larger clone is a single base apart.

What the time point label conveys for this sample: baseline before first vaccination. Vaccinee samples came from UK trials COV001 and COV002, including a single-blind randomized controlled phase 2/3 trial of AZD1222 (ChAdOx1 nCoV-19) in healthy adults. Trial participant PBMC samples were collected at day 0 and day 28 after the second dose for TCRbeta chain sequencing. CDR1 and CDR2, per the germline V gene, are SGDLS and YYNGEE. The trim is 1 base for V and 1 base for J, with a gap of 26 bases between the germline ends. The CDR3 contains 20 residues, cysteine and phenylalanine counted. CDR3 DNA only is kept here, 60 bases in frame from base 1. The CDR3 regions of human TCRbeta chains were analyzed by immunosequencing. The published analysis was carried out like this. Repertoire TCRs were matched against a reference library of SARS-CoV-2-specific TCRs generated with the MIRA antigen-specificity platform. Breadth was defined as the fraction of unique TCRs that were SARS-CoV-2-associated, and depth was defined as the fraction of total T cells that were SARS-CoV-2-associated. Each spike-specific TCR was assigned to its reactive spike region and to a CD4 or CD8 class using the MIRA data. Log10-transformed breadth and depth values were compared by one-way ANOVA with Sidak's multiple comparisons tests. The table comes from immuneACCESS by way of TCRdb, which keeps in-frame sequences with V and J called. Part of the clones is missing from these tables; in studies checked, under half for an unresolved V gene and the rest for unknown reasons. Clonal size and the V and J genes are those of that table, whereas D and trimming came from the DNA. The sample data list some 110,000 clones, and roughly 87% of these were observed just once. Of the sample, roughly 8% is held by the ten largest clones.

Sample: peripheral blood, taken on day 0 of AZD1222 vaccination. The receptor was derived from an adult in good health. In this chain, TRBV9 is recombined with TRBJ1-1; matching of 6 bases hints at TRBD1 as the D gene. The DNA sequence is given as TGTGCCAGCAGCGTAAGCGGGGCCGGACAGCACCTTATCAAGAACACTGAAGCTTTCTTT. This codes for CASSVSGAGQHLIKNTEAFF.